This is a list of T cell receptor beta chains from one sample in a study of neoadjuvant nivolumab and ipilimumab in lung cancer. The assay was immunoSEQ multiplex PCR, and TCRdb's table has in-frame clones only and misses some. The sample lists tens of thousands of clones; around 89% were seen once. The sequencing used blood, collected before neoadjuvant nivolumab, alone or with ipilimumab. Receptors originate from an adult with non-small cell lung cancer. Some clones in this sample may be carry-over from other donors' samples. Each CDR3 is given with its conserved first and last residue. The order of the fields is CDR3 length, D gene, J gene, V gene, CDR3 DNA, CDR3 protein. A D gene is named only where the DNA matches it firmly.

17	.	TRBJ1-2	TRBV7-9	TGTGCCAGCAGTCCCTCCGTTTCGGCAGCTCCTTCGGGGGGCTACACCTTC	CASSPSVSAAPSGGYTF
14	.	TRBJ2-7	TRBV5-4	TGTGCCAGCAGCTTGGGTTCAAACCCTTACGAGCAGTACTTC	CASSLGSNPYEQYF
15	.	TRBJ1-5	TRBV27	TGTGCCAGCAGTTTAAGTAGACATAGCAATCAGCCCCAGCATTTT	CASSLSRHSNQPQHF
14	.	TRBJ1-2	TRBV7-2	TGTGCCAGCAGCTTAGGAGGGCGAGGCTATGGCTACACCTTC	CASSLGGRGYGYTF
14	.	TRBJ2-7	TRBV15	TGTGCCACCAGGAAGCATCCAGCAAACTACGAGCAGTACTTC	CATRKHPANYEQYF
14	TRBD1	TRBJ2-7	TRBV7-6	TGTGCCAGCAGCCTCGGGACAGGGAGAGACGAGCAGTACTTC	CASSLGTGRDEQYF
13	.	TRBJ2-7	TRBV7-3	TGTGCCAGCAGCTTAGGCCCGTCGGACGAGCAGTACTTC	CASSLGPSDEQYF
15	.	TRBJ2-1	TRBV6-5	TGTGCCAGCAGTTACTCATCAGGGGTCGGCAATGAGCAGTTCTTC	CASSYSSGVGNEQFF
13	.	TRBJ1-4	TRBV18	TGTGCCAGCTCACCACCAGTAGGGGCGAGGCTGTTTTTT	CASSPPVGARLFF
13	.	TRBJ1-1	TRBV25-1	TGTGCCAGCAGGGCCGGATCGAACACTGAAGCTTTCTTT	CASRAGSNTEAFF
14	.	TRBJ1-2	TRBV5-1	TGCGCCAGCAGCTTGAATAAAGCGCTATATGGCTACACCTTC	CASSLNKALYGYTF
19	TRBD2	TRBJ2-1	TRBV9	TGTGCCAGCAGCCACGGACTAGCGGGAGGGCCGAGCTCCTACAATGAGCAGTTCTTC	CASSHGLAGGPSSYNEQFF
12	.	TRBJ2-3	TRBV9	TGTGCCAGCAGCGTAAGCTCAGATACGCAGTATTTT	CASSVSSDTQYF